This T cell receptor beta chain derives from a study of Ad26.COV2.S vaccination and SARS-CoV-2 variants. In the study overall: Into the muscle, Ad26.COV2.S was dosed once or twice, 56 days apart.

Study-level results: Marked by substantial breadth, spike-specific CD8+ and CD4+ T cell responses were reportedly seen after vaccination. There was a possibility that the TCR breadth and depth analyses underestimated total T cell responses.

Concerning this clone itself: The target antigen is unknown.

Looked up from germline, CDR1 is MNHNY and CDR2 is SVGAGI (reference sequence). J lost 4 bases, V lost 5 bases, and 7 bases had no gene match. There are 14 residues in the CDR3. Clones were read by immunoSEQ multiplex PCR, and TCRdb kept only the in-frame ones, dropping some. Seen here are some 340,000 clones, around 85% observed once, and the top ten hold 2% to 2.5%. The sample's treatment: approximately 18 received Ad26.COV2.S at low or high dose, single or two shots; roughly 5 received placebo; per-sample allocation not given. Collection of the samples took place on day 63 after the first injection of vaccine or placebo. Vaccination used an Ad26 vector expressing Wuhan-strain SARS-CoV-2 spike.

The TCR sequence derives from a person between 18 and 60 years old who received the Ad26.COV2.S COVID-19 vaccine or a placebo. The specimen was peripheral blood, collected in a trial of Ad26.COV2.S vaccine versus placebo. The gene calls are TRBV6-6 and TRBJ2-5, with 7 nucleotides matching TRBD2. The CDR3 reads CASSDRGSVETQYF. CDR3 DNA sequence: TGTGCCAGCAGTGATCGCGGGAGCGTAGAGACCCAGTACTTC.